The entry that follows covers one T cell receptor beta chain sequence. Its matching antigen is unknown. These data belong to a study of T cell responses to AZD1222 COVID-19 vaccine. Points from the study as a whole: Compared with day 0, the breadth and depth of the Spike-specific TCR repertoire rose significantly after two doses of AZD1222.

Germline V gives CDR1 SEHNR, CDR2 FQNEAQ (reference sequence). The CDR3 runs 13 residues. Deletions cut 5 bases from V and 8 bases from J, with 15 bases between. The data were produced by immunoSEQ multiplex PCR, yet TCRdb's version contains in-frame clones alone and is incomplete. Of 100,000 to 150,000 clones listed, roughly 92% are singletons. This chain joins TRBV7-9 and TRBJ1-2; no firm D call. This sequence was found in an adult who received the AZD1222 COVID-19 vaccine. Sequencing was performed on peripheral blood, taken 28 days after the second AZD1222 dose. This CDR3 is CASSPGPEVGYTF. The CDR3 DNA reads as TGTGCCAGCAGCCCCGGACCCGAGGTGGGCTACACCTTC.